These 15 T cell receptor beta chains came from one sample sequenced in a study of T cells in Graves' hyperthyroidism and ophthalmopathy. Regions amplified from RNA transcripts were the TCR beta CDR3 regions. First-round RT-PCR targeting the TCR CDR3 was performed with the HTBI primer set. TCRdb itself ran the multiplex PCR reads through MiXCR, one entry per CDR3 protein. This table holds about 290,000 distinct CDR3 sequences, roughly 15% found once. What was sequenced was blood. The origin of the receptors is a man younger than 40 with Graves' hyperthyroidism.

This clonotype was counted at least ten times. The V call is TRBV30, the J call TRBJ1-1, with 7 nucleotides matching TRBD1. The CDR3 spans 13 residues. Germline V gene sequence: CDR1 GTSNPN, CDR2 SVGIG (reference sequence). Germline trimming cut 3 bases from V and 3 bases from J; bases unmatched to any gene: 4. The CDR3 loop reads CAWRQGTYTEAFF. As DNA, the CDR3 is TGTGCCTGGAGACAGGGGACCTACACTGAAGCTTTCTTT.

In this sample, this clonotype turned up many times. The genes are TRBV27 and TRBJ2-7; a possible D gene is TRBD1 (6 bases). Germline assignment: CDR1 MNHEY and CDR2 SMNVEV (reference sequence). The germline V and J ends were trimmed by 6 bases and 6 bases, with 18 bases remaining between them. The CDR3 is 14 amino acids. CDR3 sequence reads: CASRTGPQGSEQYF. The CDR3 DNA is TGTGCCAGCAGGACGGGTCCCCAGGGGAGCGAGCAGTACTTC.

This clonotype has ten or more counts. J is TRBJ1-5 and V is TRBV12-3 or TRBV12-4; 8 nucleotides agree with TRBD1. V lost 7 bases, J lost 4 bases, and 3 bases stayed unmatched. The CDR3 is 13 residues long. The DNA of the CDR3 is TGTGCCAGCACTGACAGGGGAAATCAGCCCCAGCATTTT. Translated: CASTDRGNQPQHF.

The genes are TRBV5-1 and TRBJ2-2; D unclear. CDR1 is SGHRS, CDR2 YFSETQ, per germline. This CDR3 has 14 residues. V lost 3 bases to trimming and J lost 5 bases, with 11 bases between them. The CDR3 protein is CASSYRSGTGELFF. CDR3 DNA: TGCGCCAGCAGCTATAGATCCGGGACCGGGGAGCTGTTTTTT.

This clonotype was seen ten or more times. This rearrangement joins TRBV6-1 to TRBJ1-2; D gene unclear. V shed 0 bases and J shed 4 bases, with 9 bases lying between them. This CDR3 region has 14 residues. The V gene's germline CDR1 is MNHNS and CDR2 SASEGT. The CDR3 protein is CASSEAFRGYGYTF. In nucleotides, the CDR3 is TGTGCCAGCAGTGAAGCATTCCGGGGCTATGGCTACACCTTC.

This clonotype has at least ten counts. The chain joins TRBV2 to TRBJ1-5, with D maybe TRBD1 (5 bases). Germline V gene data show CDR1 as SNHLY and CDR2 as FYNNEI. The CDR3 extends over 14 amino acids. Trimming removed 6 bases at V and 9 bases at J, with 18 bases between. In DNA form, the CDR3 reads TGTGCCAGCAGGAGCGGGGACGCTTTCGGGCCCCAGCATTTT. This sequence encodes CASRSGDAFGPQHF. Drawing the rest from reference TRBV2 and TRBJ1-5, the complete variable domain is EPEVTQTPSHQVTQMGQEVILRCVPISNHLYFYWYRQILGQKVEFLVSFYNNEISEKSEIFDDQFSVERPDGSNFTLKIRSTKLEDSAMYFCASRSGDAFGPQHFGDGTRLSIL.

In this sample, this clonotype turned up many times. The gene calls are TRBV12-3 or TRBV12-4 and TRBJ2-3; TRBD2 aligns across 8 bases. The CDR3 runs 15 residues. Trimming took 11 bases from V and 2 from J; bases not matched to a gene: 12. The CDR3 DNA is TGTGCCTGCGCCAGGCGGGAGGACCCCACAGATACGCAGTATTTT. It specifies CACARREDPTDTQYF.

Note on this clonotype: A much larger clone differs from this one at a single base, so this may be a read error. V and J are TRBV24-1 and TRBJ1-2; the match to TRBD1 covers 11 bases. Germline loops: CDR1 KGHDR, CDR2 SFDVKD. V lost 4 bases to trimming and J lost 7 bases; unmatched junction nucleotides: 7. This CDR3 has 15 residues. CDR3 loop: CATSEGDRGICGYTF. The CDR3 DNA follows: TGTGCCACCAGTGAAGGGGACAGGGGGATCTGTGGCTACACCTTC.

V gene TRBV24-1 combines with J gene TRBJ2-5, with 7 bases aligning to TRBD1. The V gene end was trimmed by 5 bases and the J gene end by 3 bases; junction bases not matched to a gene: 2. Germline CDR1 reads KGHDR; CDR2 reads SFDVKD. The CDR3 sequence is 13 residues long. The CDR3 DNA is TGTGCCACCAGTGGACAGGGAAAAGAGACCCAGTACTTC. Amino acids: CATSGQGKETQYF.

This clonotype was seen at least ten times. The chain recombines TRBV5-1 with TRBJ2-7; possible D gene TRBD2, 6 bases. In germline, CDR1 is SGHRS, CDR2 YFSETQ. This CDR3 is 13 amino acids long. Trimming pared 4 bases from V and 0 bases from J, leaving 8 bases between. In DNA form, the CDR3 reads TGCGCCAGCAGCCCGGGGGTCTCCTACGAGCAGTACTTC. This translates into CASSPGVSYEQYF.

This clonotype has a count of ten or more. This rearrangement joins TRBV7-6 to TRBJ2-7; D gene uncertain. Trimming pared 5 bases from V and 7 bases from J, leaving 21 bases between. CDR3 size: 15 residues. CDR1 and CDR2 from the germline V gene are SGHVS and FNYEAQ. The CDR3 sequence is CASSPDLGALVEQYF. The CDR3 nucleotides read TGTGCCAGCAGCCCCGACTTAGGAGCCCTAGTAGAGCAGTACTTC.

This clonotype was picked up a small number of times. The chain couples TRBV5-5 to TRBJ2-1, with D hard to call. The germline V and J ends were trimmed by 7 bases and 10 bases, with 15 bases remaining between them. The CDR3 is 12 residues long. CDR1 SGHKS and CDR2 YYEKEE come from the germline V gene (reference sequence). Here the CDR3 reads CASAGLLGEQFF. For the CDR3, the DNA is TGTGCCAGCGCCGGGCTCCTGGGCGAGCAGTTCTTC.

The table lists this clonotype with many counts. The rearrangement joins TRBV11-2 to TRBJ1-1; unclear D gene. V dropped 6 bases and J dropped 6 bases, with 8 bases sitting between them. The germline gives CDR1 SGHAT, CDR2 FQNNGV. This CDR3 is built from 11 residues. CDR3 loop: CASRFPPEAFF. The DNA for the CDR3 is TGTGCCAGCAGATTCCCCCCTGAAGCTTTCTTT.

This clonotype was detected only a few times. The V and J genes are TRBV5-5 and TRBJ2-7, with D perhaps matching TRBD2 (6 bases). With 0 bases removed from V and 2 bases from J, the gap between germline ends came to 9 bases. The CDR3 has 14 residues. Germline V gene lookup returns CDR1 SGHKS and CDR2 YYEKEE (reference sequence). Here the CDR3 reads CASSLGGLPYEQYF. The CDR3 region has the DNA TGTGCCAGCAGCTTGGGGGGACTCCCCTACGAGCAGTACTTC. Supplemented by reference TRBV5-5 and TRBJ2-7, the full variable domain reads DAGVTQSPTHLIKTRGQQVTLRCSPISGHKSVSWYQQVLGQGPQFIFQYYEKEERGRGNFPDRFSARQFPNYSSELNVNALLLGDSALYLCASSLGGLPYEQYFGPGTRLTVT.

The rearrangement links TRBV7-3 to TRBJ1-4; 9 bases are a match to TRBD1. The V and J ends lost 3 bases and 8 bases, in that order; junction bases with no gene match: 4. Germline V gene sequence: CDR1 SGHTA, CDR2 FQGTGA. The CDR3 has 14 residues. DNA of the CDR3: TGTGCCAGCAGCTTCGGGACAGGGTTCGAAAAACTGTTTTTT. Translated, it gives CASSFGTGFEKLFF.